This note documents a single T cell receptor (beta chain) sequence. The sample is drawn from a study of control samples from healthy donors and cancer patients. The CDR3 totals 14 residues. V dropped 6 bases and J dropped 2 bases, with 12 bases sitting between them. Per the germline V gene, CDR1 is MNHEY and CDR2 is SMNVEV (reference sequence). TCRdb keeps only in-frame clones here, not all; method: immunoSEQ multiplex PCR. This sample carries about 130,000 clones, around nine tenths of them seen once, and the ten largest clones take 2% to 3%. This rearrangement joins TRBV27 to TRBJ2-3; no clear D gene. The source is a middle-aged man in good health. Sequencing was carried out using blood. In DNA form, the CDR3 reads TGTGCCAGCAGCGACTTCACCCCCACAGATACGCAGTATTTT. Translation: CASSDFTPTDTQYF.